This T cell receptor (beta chain) was sequenced in a study of blood T cell repertoires in COVID-19. Study summary: Sites in the United States, Italy and Spain provided acute and convalescent COVID-19 samples. Sample material is recorded as cDNA or gDNA derived from T cells, B-cell-depleted T cells, or PBMCs.

The V gene's germline CDR1 is SGHDT and CDR2 YYEEEE. V lost 6 bases and J lost 2, with 20 bases in between. This CDR3 region has 16 residues. In the original processing: Nucleated cell counts were estimated from reference gene primer amplification. Sequencing used immunoSEQ multiplex PCR; TCRdb keeps in-frame clones, though not all of them. That table furnishes V, J and clone size, whereas the DNA furnished D and trimming. The table has hundreds of thousands of clones, roughly 90% seen once. This receptor was identified in a woman aged 25 to 39 with acute COVID-19. The sequenced material came from PBMCs or T cells enriched from blood (not recorded which). This sequence joins TRBV5-6 and TRBJ1-1, with D perhaps matching TRBD1 (6 bases). In nucleotides, the CDR3 is TGTGCCAGCATCCCTAGTTTCGGACAGTATAACACTGAAGCTTTCTTT. This codes for CASIPSFGQYNTEAFF.